The 16 T cell receptor beta chains presented below share a single source sample, sequenced in a study of blood T cell repertoires in COVID-19. Some clones are missing from TCRdb's copy, which holds only in-frame ones; the method was immunoSEQ multiplex PCR. The sample lists about 150,000 clones; more than 85% were seen once. The sample was peripheral blood. The origin of the receptors is a woman between 65 and 79 years old with acute or convalescent COVID-19.

The V gene is TRBV5-6, the J gene TRBJ2-3, with 7 bases fitting TRBD1. Germline V gives CDR1 SGHDT, CDR2 YYEEEE. J was trimmed by 1 base and V by 4 bases; bases with no gene match: 9. This CDR3 has 16 residues. CDR3: CASSEKTGRRTDTQYF. CDR3 DNA: TGTGCCAGCAGCGAGAAGACAGGGAGACGCACAGATACGCAGTATTTT.

This chain uses TRBV2 with TRBJ1-1; no reliable D call. V lost 3 bases and J lost 1, with 12 bases in between. CDR1 and CDR2 (germline): SNHLY, FYNNEI. The CDR3 length is 15 residues. CDR3 nucleotides: TGTGCCAGCAGTGATCCCCCCCGGGGGAACACTGAAGCTTTCTTT. It specifies CASSDPPRGNTEAFF.

This chain connects TRBV19 to TRBJ1-1; no clear D. The germline V and J ends were trimmed by 1 base and 1 base, with 4 bases remaining between them. Germline V gene lookup returns CDR1 LNHDA and CDR2 SQIVND (reference sequence). CDR3 length: 13 residues. The CDR3: CASSIVANTEAFF. Written as DNA, the CDR3 is TGTGCCAGTAGTATAGTAGCGAACACTGAAGCTTTCTTT.

The chain links TRBV12-3 or TRBV12-4 to TRBJ1-6; no definite D call. V lost 3 bases, J lost 13 bases, and 13 bases lay in between. This CDR3 spans 13 amino acids. The CDR3 DNA follows: TGTGCCAGCAGTTTCGGGGAAGGTTTGCCCCTCCACTTT. Protein product: CASSFGEGLPLHF.

The J gene is TRBJ1-5, the V gene TRBV6-5; D uncertain. Per germline, CDR1 MNHEY and CDR2 SVGAGI. The CDR3 runs to 15 residues. V dropped 7 bases and J dropped 0 bases, with 13 bases sitting between them. CDR3 region: CASIDYWDSNQPQHF. CDR3 DNA: TGTGCCAGCATCGACTACTGGGATAGCAATCAGCCCCAGCATTTT.

This clone came up once. The rearrangement uses TRBV19 and TRBJ1-1; possible D gene TRBD1, 6 bases. Trimming took 5 bases from V and 1 from J, leaving 17 bases between them. The CDR3 sequence is 16 residues long. From germline, CDR1 is LNHDA and CDR2 SQIVND (reference sequence). CDR3 residues: CASSLPGHPANTEAFF. The CDR3 DNA sequence: TGTGCCAGTAGTTTACCGGGACACCCCGCGAACACTGAAGCTTTCTTT.

This clone was counted a single time. The same CDR3 can be traced to other DNA sequences in this sample. This chain links TRBV29-1 with TRBJ1-2; D is ambiguous. There are 12 residues in the CDR3. Germline lookup yields CDR1 SQVTM and CDR2 ANQGSEA. Trimming left V 3 bases short and J 4 bases short, with 9 bases between. The CDR3 bases are TGCAGCGTTGAGGGCCAAGGCTATGGCTACACCTTC. Translating it yields CSVEGQGYGYTF.

The chain recombines TRBV6-1 with TRBJ2-5; TRBD1 matches at 7 bases. The CDR3 is 15 amino acids. Germline V gene data show CDR1 as MNHNS and CDR2 as SASEGT. V was clipped by 3 bases and J by 0 bases; unmatched bases: 4. DNA of the CDR3: TGTGCCAGCAGTGAGGGGACAGCTAACCAAGAGACCCAGTACTTC. This encodes CASSEGTANQETQYF.

The chain carries TRBV18 and TRBJ1-1, with D possibly being TRBD1 (6 bases). The V end lost 3 bases, the J end lost 4 bases, and 15 bases lay between the germline ends. This CDR3 spans 15 amino acids. Germline CDR1 and CDR2: KGHSH and LQKENI. Written as DNA, the CDR3 is TGTGCCAGCTCACCGTCACAGGGTTTCGGCACTGAAGCTTTCTTT. This sequence encodes CASSPSQGFGTEAFF.

The chain is built from TRBV19 and TRBJ1-5, with D possibly being TRBD1 (5 bases). Germline V lookup: CDR1 LNHDA, CDR2 SQIVND (reference sequence). Trimming stripped 0 bases from V and 6 bases from J, with 12 bases between. There are 15 residues in the CDR3. CDR3 residues: CASSIELGVSQPQHF. The CDR3 DNA follows: TGTGCCAGTAGTATAGAGTTAGGGGTTAGTCAGCCCCAGCATTTT.

This clone was counted between two and nine times. The chain recombines TRBV27 with TRBJ1-3, with 7 bases matching TRBD1. The CDR3 length is 17 residues. The ends lost 8 bases at V and 0 bases at J; junction bases unmatched: 13. CDR1 is MNHEY and CDR2 is SMNVEV in the germline V gene (reference sequence). As DNA, the CDR3 is TGTGCCAGCGGCCCCCGGACAGGAGGCTACTCTGGAAACACCATATATTTT. It specifies CASGPRTGGYSGNTIYF.

The V gene is TRBV10-3, the J gene TRBJ2-3; D ambiguous. CDR1 and CDR2 from the germline V gene are ENHRY and SYGVKD. V was clipped by 6 bases and J by 0 bases, with 7 bases between them. The CDR3 extends over 13 amino acids. The CDR3 coding sequence is TGTGCCATCAGCACAGACAGCACAGATACGCAGTATTTT. Translating gives CAISTDSTDTQYF.

The chain links TRBV5-8 to TRBJ2-3; TRBD2 agrees at 12 bases. Germline CDR1 reads SGHTS; CDR2 reads YDEGEE. V lost 4 bases to trimming and J lost 5 bases; unmatched junction nucleotides: 20. The CDR3 runs 20 residues. The CDR3 sequence: CASSHLTSGGTTPKGDTQYF. DNA of the CDR3: TGTGCCAGCAGCCACCTGACTAGCGGGGGAACAACCCCAAAGGGAGATACGCAGTATTTT. Full variable domain (remainder filled in from reference TRBV5-8 and TRBJ2-3): EAGVTQSPTHLIKTRGQQATLRCSPISGHTSVYWYQQALGLGLQFLLWYDEGEERNRGNFPPRFSGRQFPNYSSELNVNALELEDSALYLCASSHLTSGGTTPKGDTQYFGPGTRLTVL.

The V call is TRBV23-1, the J call TRBJ1-5; 8 bases line up with TRBD1. TRBV23-1 is an ORF for which the function is uncertain. CDR3 size: 15 residues. J gave up 2 bases and V 6 bases, and 6 bases lay outside the gene matches. The CDR3 bases are TGCGCCAGCAGACCGGACAGGGCGGGCAATCAGCCCCAGCATTTT. Amino acid sequence: CASRPDRAGNQPQHF.

The chain uses TRBV9 and TRBJ2-2; 7 nucleotides line up with TRBD2. Germline-derived CDR1 and CDR2 are SGDLS and YYNGEE. Germline trimming cut 4 bases from V and 0 bases from J; bases unmatched to any gene: 6. This CDR3 has 16 residues. CDR3 loop: CASSPRAGSNTGELFF. As DNA, the CDR3 is TGTGCCAGCAGCCCTCGAGCGGGGTCGAACACCGGGGAGCTGTTTTTT.

The chain employs TRBV11-2 and TRBJ1-2, with TRBD1 as a possible D gene (5 bases). Germline V gives CDR1 SGHAT, CDR2 FQNNGV. V lost 1 base and J 0 bases, leaving 9 bases between the germline ends. The CDR3 is 15 residues long. In DNA, the CDR3 is TGTGCCAGCAGCTTAGCAGGGCCGGCTAACTATGGCTACACCTTC. Its translation is CASSLAGPANYGYTF.